This TCR beta chain appears in the sequencing data of a study of cytomegalovirus exposure and HLA in healthy donors. Whole-study context: Samples from HLA-typed donors yielded about 85 million unique TCRs in an early data release.

There were likely unrecorded immune exposures, though donors were nominally healthy when sampled. This clone has just a few counts. No antigen is known for it. Notes on the study in general: In presence/absence analyses, roughly uniform sequencing depth across donors was assumed.

The PCR had 60 Vbeta and 13 Jbeta primers. Data came from immunoSEQ multiplex PCR; TCRdb stores just in-frame clones and leaves some out. The data contain 140,000 to 150,000 clones, over 8% of them seen just once; the ten biggest clones take up 1.8%. This CDR3 spans 17 amino acids. Deletions cut 3 bases from V and 4 bases from J, with 19 bases between. From germline, CDR1 is ENHRY and CDR2 SYGVKD. The receptor was derived from a male donor in good health and CMV-seronegative. The chain recombines TRBV10-3 with TRBJ2-1; D possibly corresponds to TRBD2 (5 bases). The sequenced sample was PBMCs. This chain's CDR3 is CAISDPSTGKGYNEQFF. Here the CDR3 DNA reads TGTGCCATCAGTGACCCCTCGACCGGGAAAGGGTACAATGAGCAGTTCTTC.